The source of this T cell receptor (beta chain) is a study of blood T cell repertoires in COVID-19. This clone was seen a few times. Germline V gives CDR1 MDHEN, CDR2 SYDVKM. This CDR3 has 14 amino acids. Trimming at V came to 6 bases and at J to 1 base, leaving 1 base not matched to a gene. Profiled with immunoSEQ multiplex PCR; TCRdb holds only in-frame clones, not every one. The sample holds 30,000 to 45,000 clones; about nine tenths are singletons and the top ten take around 4.8%. The sequence derives from a human donor in a cohort sampled during active COVID-19. The sequencing input was peripheral blood. The chain links TRBV28 to TRBJ1-5; 9 bases match TRBD1. This CDR3 is CASRTGGSNQPQHF. The DNA of the CDR3 is TGTGCCAGCAGGACAGGGGGAAGCAATCAGCCCCAGCATTTT.